The T cell receptor beta chain under discussion was sequenced for a study of blood T cell repertoires in COVID-19. The assay was immunoSEQ multiplex PCR, and TCRdb's table has in-frame clones only and misses some. This sample has about half a million clones, with roughly 88% found just once. Sequencing input: peripheral blood. This TCR derives from a human donor in a cohort sampled during active COVID-19.

The CDR3 region is CASSPQTGGWYQPQHF. DNA of the CDR3: TGTGCCAGCAGTCCTCAGACAGGGGGCTGGTATCAGCCCCAGCATTTT. The rearrangement links TRBV28 to TRBJ1-5; 10 bases match TRBD1. V lost 5 bases to trimming and J lost 5 bases; unmatched junction nucleotides: 9. This CDR3 has 16 amino acids. From germline, CDR1 is MDHEN and CDR2 SYDVKM.